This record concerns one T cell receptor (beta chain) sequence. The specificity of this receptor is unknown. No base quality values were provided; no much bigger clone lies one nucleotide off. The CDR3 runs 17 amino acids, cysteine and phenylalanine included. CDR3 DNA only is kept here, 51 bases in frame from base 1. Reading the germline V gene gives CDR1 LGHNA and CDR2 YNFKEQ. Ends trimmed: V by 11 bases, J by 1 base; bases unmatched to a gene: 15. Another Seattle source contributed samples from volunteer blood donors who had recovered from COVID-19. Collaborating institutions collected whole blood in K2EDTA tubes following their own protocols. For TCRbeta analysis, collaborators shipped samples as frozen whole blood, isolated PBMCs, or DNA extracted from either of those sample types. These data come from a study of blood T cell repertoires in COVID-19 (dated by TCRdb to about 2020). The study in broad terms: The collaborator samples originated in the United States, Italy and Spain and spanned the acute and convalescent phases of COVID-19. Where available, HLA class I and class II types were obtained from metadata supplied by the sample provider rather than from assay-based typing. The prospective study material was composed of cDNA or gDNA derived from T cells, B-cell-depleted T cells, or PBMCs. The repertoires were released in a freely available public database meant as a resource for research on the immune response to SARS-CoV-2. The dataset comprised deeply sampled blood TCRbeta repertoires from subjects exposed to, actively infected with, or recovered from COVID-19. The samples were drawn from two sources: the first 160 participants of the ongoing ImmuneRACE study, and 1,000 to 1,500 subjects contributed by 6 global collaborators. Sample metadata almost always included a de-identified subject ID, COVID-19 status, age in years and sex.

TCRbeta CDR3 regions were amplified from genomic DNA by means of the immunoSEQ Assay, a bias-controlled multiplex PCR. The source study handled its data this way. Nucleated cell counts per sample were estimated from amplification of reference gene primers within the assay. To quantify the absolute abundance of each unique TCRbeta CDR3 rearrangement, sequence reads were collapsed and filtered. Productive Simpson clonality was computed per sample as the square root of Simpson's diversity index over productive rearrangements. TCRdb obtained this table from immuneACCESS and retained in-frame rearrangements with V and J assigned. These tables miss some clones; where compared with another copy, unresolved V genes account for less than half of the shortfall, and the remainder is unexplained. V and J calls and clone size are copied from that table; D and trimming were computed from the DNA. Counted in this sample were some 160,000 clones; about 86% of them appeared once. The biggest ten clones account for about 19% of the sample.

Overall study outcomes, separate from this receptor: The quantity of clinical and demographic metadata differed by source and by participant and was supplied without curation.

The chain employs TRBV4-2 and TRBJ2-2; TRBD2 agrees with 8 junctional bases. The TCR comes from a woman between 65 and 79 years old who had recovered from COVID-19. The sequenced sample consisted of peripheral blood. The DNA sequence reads TGTGCCCGCCGCGGCCGGGGGGGGGCTGGGAACACCGGGGAGCTGTTTTTT. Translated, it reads CARRGRGGAGNTGELFF.